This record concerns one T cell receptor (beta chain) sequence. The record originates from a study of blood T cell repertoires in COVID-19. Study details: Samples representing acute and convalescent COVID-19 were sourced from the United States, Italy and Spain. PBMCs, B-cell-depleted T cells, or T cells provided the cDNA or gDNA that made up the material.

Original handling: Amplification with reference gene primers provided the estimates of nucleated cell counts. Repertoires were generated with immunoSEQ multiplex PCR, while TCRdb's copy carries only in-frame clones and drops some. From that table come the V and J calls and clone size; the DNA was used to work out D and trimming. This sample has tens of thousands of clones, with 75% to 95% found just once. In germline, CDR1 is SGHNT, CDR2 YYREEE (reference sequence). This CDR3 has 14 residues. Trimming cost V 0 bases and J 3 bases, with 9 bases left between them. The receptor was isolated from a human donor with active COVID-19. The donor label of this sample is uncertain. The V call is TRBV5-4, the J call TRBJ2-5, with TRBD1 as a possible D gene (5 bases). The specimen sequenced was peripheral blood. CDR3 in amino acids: CASSLARTKETQYF. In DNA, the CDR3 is TGTGCCAGCAGCTTGGCCAGGACAAAAGAGACCCAGTACTTC.